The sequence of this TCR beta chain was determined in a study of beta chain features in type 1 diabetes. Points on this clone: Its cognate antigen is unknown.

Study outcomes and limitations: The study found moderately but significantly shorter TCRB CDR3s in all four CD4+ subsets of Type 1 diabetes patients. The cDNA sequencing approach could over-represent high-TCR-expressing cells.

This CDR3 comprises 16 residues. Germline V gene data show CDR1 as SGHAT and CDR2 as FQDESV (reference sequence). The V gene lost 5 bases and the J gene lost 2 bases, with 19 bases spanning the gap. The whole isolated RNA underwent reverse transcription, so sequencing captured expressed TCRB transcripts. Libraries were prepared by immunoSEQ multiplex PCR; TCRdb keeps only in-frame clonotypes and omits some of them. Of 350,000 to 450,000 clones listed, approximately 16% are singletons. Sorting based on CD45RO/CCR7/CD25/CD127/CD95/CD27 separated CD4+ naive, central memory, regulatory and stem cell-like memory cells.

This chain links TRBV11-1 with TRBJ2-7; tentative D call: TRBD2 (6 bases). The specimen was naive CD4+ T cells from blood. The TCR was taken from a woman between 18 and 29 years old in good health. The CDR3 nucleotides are TGTGCCAGCAGCCTTCACCGGGACTGGCCACCCTACGAGCAGTACTTC. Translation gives CASSLHRDWPPYEQYF.